One sample yielded the 3 T cell receptor beta chains listed below, sequenced in a study of blood T cell repertoires in COVID-19. This table comes from immunoSEQ multiplex PCR, and its TCRdb copy is limited to in-frame clones, with some not included. The sample records about 150,000 clones, more than 80% being singletons. Specimen: peripheral blood. The receptors were gathered from a woman aged 40 to 49 with acute or convalescent COVID-19.

V and J are TRBV5-6 and TRBJ2-4, with 9 bases fitting TRBD1. Germline V lookup: CDR1 SGHDT, CDR2 YYEEEE. The J segment lost 2 bases and the V segment lost 4 bases, leaving 7 bases of the junction unmatched. This CDR3 comprises 16 residues. The chain's CDR3 is CASSPGQGLPKNIQYF. Written as DNA, the CDR3 is TGTGCCAGCAGCCCAGGACAGGGGCTTCCCAAAAACATTCAGTACTTC.

The chain uses TRBV27 and TRBJ1-3; 10 bases fit TRBD1. The CDR3 covers 18 residues. The V gene end was trimmed by 2 bases and the J gene end by 5 bases; junction bases not matched to a gene: 12. Germline lookup yields CDR1 MNHEY and CDR2 SMNVEV (reference sequence). The CDR3 sequence: CASSLSGQGENNRNTIYF. The CDR3 DNA follows: TGTGCCAGCAGTTTAAGTGGACAGGGGGAAAACAATAGAAACACCATATATTTT.

The CDR3 bases are TGTGCCATCAGAACCCAGACAGGTAGCCATGGCTACACCTTC. Protein: CAIRTQTGSHGYTF. The rearrangement uses TRBV10-3 and TRBJ1-2; D is perhaps TRBD1 (6 bases). Germline V gene data show CDR1 as ENHRY and CDR2 as SYGVKD. The CDR3 is 14 amino acids. The V end lost 6 bases, the J end lost 6 bases, and 17 bases lay between the germline ends.